A selection of T cell receptor beta chains follows, all from one sample in a study of T cells in Graves' hyperthyroidism and ophthalmopathy. Each CDR3 protein is one row after TCRdb ran MiXCR on the multiplex PCR reads. The profile covers 500,000 to 750,000 distinct CDR3 sequences, with more than 13% appearing a single time and about 7% taken by the ten largest. Sequencing used blood. The receptors originated from a woman in her late teens or twenties with Graves' ophthalmopathy. Each CDR3 is given without its conserved first and last residue. Each record gives: V gene, J gene, CDR3 protein.

v_gene: TRBV3-1; j_gene: TRBJ2-7; CDR3aa: ASSLRTGNWEEQY
v_gene: TRBV19; j_gene: TRBJ2-2; CDR3aa: ASSIHAGELF
v_gene: TRBV28; j_gene: TRBJ2-1; CDR3aa: ASSFQGTPEGNEQF
v_gene: TRBV27; j_gene: TRBJ2-2; CDR3aa: ASPGQVVGKMKEKLF
v_gene: TRBV11-3; j_gene: TRBJ2-7; CDR3aa: ASSFRGVRYEQY
v_gene: TRBV3-1; j_gene: TRBJ2-1; CDR3aa: ASNQGAGDNEQF
v_gene: TRBV27; j_gene: TRBJ2-3; CDR3aa: ASSPSRGATDTQY
v_gene: TRBV4-1; j_gene: TRBJ1-4; CDR3aa: ASSRVGRSSPEKLF
v_gene: TRBV3-1; j_gene: TRBJ2-5; CDR3aa: ASSQYDWYFRETQY
v_gene: TRBV14; j_gene: TRBJ1-1; CDR3aa: ASSQERQLNTEAF
v_gene: TRBV5-1; j_gene: TRBJ1-4; CDR3aa: ASSLEGQHATNEKLF
v_gene: TRBV13; j_gene: TRBJ1-2; CDR3aa: ASSLGPGVVYGYT
v_gene: TRBV11-1; j_gene: TRBJ2-7; CDR3aa: ASTLRGQADGEQY
v_gene: TRBV7-9; j_gene: TRBJ2-2; CDR3aa: ASSLATLAAGELF
v_gene: TRBV28; j_gene: TRBJ1-5; CDR3aa: ASSPFRGNSNQPQH
v_gene: TRBV5-4; j_gene: TRBJ2-1; CDR3aa: ASSFGASGNNEQF
v_gene: TRBV11-3; j_gene: TRBJ2-7; CDR3aa: ASSLVYQGYEQY